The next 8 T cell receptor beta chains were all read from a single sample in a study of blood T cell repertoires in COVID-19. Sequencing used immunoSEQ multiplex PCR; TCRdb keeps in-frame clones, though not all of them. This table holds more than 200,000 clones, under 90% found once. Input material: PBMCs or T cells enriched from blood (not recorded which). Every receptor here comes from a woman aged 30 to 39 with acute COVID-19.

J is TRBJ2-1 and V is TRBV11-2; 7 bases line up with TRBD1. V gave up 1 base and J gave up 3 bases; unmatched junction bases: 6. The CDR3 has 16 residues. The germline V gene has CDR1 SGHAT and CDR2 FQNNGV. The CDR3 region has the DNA TGTGCCAGCAGCTTAGGTGGGGGACAGCTCTACAATGAGCAGTTCTTC. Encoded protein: CASSLGGGQLYNEQFF.

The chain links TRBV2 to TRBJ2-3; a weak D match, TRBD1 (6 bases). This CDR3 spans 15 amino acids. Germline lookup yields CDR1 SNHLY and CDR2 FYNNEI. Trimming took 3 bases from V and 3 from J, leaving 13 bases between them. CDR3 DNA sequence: TGTGCCAGCAGTGATAAAAACAGGGCGACAGATACGCAGTATTTT. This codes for CASSDKNRATDTQYF.

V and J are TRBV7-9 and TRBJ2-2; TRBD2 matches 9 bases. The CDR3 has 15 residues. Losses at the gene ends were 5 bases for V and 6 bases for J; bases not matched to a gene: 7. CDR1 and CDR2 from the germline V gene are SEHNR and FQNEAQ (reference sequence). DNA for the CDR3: TGTGCCAGCAGCCCGACTAGCGGTGGGGCCGGGGAGCTGTTTTTT. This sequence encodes CASSPTSGGAGELFF.

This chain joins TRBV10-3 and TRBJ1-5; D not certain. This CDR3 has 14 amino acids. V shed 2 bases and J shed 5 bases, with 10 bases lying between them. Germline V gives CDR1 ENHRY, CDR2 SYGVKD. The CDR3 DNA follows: TGTGCCATCAGTGAGAATGCTGGAGATCAGCCCCAGCATTTT. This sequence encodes CAISENAGDQPQHF.

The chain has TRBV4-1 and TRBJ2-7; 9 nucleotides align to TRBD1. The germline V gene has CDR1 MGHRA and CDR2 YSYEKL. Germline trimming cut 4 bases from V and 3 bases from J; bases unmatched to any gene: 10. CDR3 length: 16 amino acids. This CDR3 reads CASSLAGTGIIYEQYF. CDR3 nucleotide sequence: TGCGCCAGCAGCCTCGCCGGGACAGGGATTATCTACGAGCAGTACTTC.

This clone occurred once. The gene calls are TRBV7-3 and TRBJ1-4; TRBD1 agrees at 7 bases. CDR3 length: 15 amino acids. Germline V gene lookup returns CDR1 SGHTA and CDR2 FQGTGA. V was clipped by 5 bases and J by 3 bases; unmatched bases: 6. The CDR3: CASSPTGTANEKLFF. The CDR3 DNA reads TGTGCCAGCAGCCCAACCGGGACAGCTAATGAAAAACTGTTTTTT.

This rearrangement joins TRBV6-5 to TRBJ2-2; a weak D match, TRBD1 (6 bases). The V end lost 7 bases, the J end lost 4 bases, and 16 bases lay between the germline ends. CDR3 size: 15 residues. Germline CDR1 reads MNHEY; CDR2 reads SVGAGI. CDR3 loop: CASTIQGIGTGELFF. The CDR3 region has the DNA TGTGCCAGCACAATCCAGGGGATAGGCACCGGGGAGCTGTTTTTT.

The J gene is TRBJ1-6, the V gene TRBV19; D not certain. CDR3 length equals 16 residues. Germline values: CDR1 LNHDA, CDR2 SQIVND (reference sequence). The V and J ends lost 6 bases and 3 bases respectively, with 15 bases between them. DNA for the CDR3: TGTGCCAGTAGCGCCACCCCGGGTGGCTATAATTCACCCCTCCACTTT. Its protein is CASSATPGGYNSPLHF.